This T cell receptor beta chain was retrieved from a study of T cell changes during pregnancy in multiple sclerosis. The data were produced by immunoSEQ multiplex PCR, yet TCRdb's version contains in-frame clones alone and is incomplete. The table has under 70,000 clones, roughly 92% seen once. This sequence was found in a female donor in good health, enrolled as a control in a pregnancy study. Specimen: peripheral blood, collected in the third trimester of pregnancy.

The CDR3 DNA follows: TGTGCCAGCAGAATTCACCGGACAGGGAACTATGGCTACACCTTC. Translated, it gives CASRIHRTGNYGYTF. J is TRBJ1-2 and V is TRBV28, with 8 nucleotides matching TRBD1. This CDR3 is 15 amino acids long. The junction had 8 bases not matched to a gene; V was cut back by 6 bases and J by 2 bases. Germline-derived CDR1 and CDR2 are MDHEN and SYDVKM.